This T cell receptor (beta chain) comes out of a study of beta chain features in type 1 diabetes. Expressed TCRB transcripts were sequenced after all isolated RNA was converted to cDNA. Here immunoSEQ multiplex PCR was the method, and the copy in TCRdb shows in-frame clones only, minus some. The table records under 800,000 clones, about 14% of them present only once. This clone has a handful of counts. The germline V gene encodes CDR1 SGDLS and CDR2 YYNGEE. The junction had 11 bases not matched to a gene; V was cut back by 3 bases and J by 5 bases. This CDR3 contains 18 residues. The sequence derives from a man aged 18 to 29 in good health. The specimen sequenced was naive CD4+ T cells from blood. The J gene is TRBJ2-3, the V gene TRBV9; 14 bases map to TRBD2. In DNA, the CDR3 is TGTGCCAGCAGCGCCGTCCCGGGGGGACTAGCGGGGGTAGATACGCAGTATTTT. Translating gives CASSAVPGGLAGVDTQYF.